Listed below are T cell receptor beta chains from one sample, sequenced in a study of T cell responses to AZD1222 COVID-19 vaccine. Repertoires were generated with immunoSEQ multiplex PCR, while TCRdb's copy carries only in-frame clones and drops some. The repertoire holds more than 150,000 clones, with over 80% as singletons. The material was peripheral blood, obtained on day 0 of AZD1222 vaccination. Receptor source: an adult in good health. CDR3s include the opening cysteine and the closing phenylalanine or tryptophan. D genes are given only for firm matches. Not every row has a clone size; where given, it reads once, few, many or a size class.

V	size	D	J	CDR3	DNA
TRBV16	-	TRBD1	TRBJ2-2	CASSHRTGLNTGELFF	TGTGCCAGCAGCCACCGGACAGGGTTGAACACCGGGGAGCTGTTTTTT
TRBV1	-	-	TRBJ2-5	CTSSLHPCGGTQETQYF	TGCACCAGCAGCCTCCACCCGTGCGGCGGGACCCAAGAGACCCAGTACTTC
TRBV6-4	-	-	TRBJ1-2	CASSDSGQGNYGYTF	TGTGCCAGCAGTGACTCTGGGCAGGGCAACTATGGCTACACCTTC
TRBV25-1	-	TRBD1	TRBJ1-3	CASSVPGQGTNTIYF	TGTGCCAGCAGTGTACCGGGACAGGGGACAAACACCATATATTTT
TRBV2	-	TRBD1	TRBJ2-1	CASSGTGGNEQFF	TGTGCCAGCAGCGGGACAGGGGGCAATGAGCAGTTCTTC
TRBV6-5	-	-	TRBJ2-3	CASKSVGTDTQYF	TGTGCCAGCAAGTCGGTGGGTACAGATACGCAGTATTTT
TRBV28	once	-	TRBJ1-1	CASSLGGWIEAFF	TGTGCCAGCAGTTTGGGCGGGTGGATTGAAGCTTTCTTT
TRBV28	-	-	TRBJ1-5	CASTSTGRRGVPQHF	TGTGCCAGCACCTCGACGGGACGGCGAGGAGTGCCCCAGCATTTT
TRBV28	-	-	TRBJ1-4	CASSLRSISNEKLFF	TGTGCCAGCAGTTTAAGGTCGATCTCTAATGAAAAACTGTTTTTT
TRBV24-1	-	-	TRBJ1-2	CATSDGATYYGYTF	TGTGCCACCAGTGATGGGGCCACCTACTATGGCTACACCTTC